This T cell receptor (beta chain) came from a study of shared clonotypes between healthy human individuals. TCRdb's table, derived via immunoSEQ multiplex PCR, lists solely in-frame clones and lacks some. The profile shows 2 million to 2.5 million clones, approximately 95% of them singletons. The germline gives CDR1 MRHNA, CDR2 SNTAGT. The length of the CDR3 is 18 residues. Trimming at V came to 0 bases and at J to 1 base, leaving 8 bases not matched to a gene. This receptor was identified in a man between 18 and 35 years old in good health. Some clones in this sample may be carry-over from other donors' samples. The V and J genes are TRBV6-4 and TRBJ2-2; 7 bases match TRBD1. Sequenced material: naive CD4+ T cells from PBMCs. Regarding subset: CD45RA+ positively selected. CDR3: CASSDSGHRDRNTGELFF. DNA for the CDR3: TGTGCCAGCAGTGACTCCGGCCACCGGGACAGGAACACCGGGGAGCTGTTTTTT.